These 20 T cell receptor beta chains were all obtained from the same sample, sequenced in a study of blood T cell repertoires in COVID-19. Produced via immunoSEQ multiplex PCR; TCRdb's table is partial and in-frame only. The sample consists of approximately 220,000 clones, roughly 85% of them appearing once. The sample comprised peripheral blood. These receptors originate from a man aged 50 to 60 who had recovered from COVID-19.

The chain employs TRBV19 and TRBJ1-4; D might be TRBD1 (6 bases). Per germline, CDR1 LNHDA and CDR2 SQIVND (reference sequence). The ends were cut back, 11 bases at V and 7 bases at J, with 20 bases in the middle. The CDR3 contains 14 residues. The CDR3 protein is CASGVPGTFEKLFF. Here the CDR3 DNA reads TGTGCCTCAGGGGTTCCAGGGACGTTTGAAAAACTGTTTTTT. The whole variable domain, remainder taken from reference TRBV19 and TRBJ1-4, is DGGITQSPKYLFRKEGQNVTLSCEQNLNHDAMYWYRQDPGQGLRLIYYSQIVNDFQKGDIAEGYSVSREKKESFPLTVTSAQKNPTAFYLCASGVPGTFEKLFFGSGTQLSVL.

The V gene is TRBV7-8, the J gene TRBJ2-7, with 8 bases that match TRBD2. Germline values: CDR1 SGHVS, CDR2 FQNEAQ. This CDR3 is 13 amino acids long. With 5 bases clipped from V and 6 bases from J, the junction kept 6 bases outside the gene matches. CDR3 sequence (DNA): TGTGCCAGCAGCCCCGGGGGGGGGTTCGAGCAGTACTTC. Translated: CASSPGGGFEQYF.

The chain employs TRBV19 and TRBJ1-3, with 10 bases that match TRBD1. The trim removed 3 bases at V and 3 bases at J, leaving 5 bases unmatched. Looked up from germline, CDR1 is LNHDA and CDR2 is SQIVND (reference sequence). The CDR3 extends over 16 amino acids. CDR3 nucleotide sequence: TGTGCCAGTAGTATCCCCGGACAGGGGGATGGAAACACCATATATTTT. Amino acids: CASSIPGQGDGNTIYF.

For the CDR3, the DNA is TGTGCCAGCAGTCCCTCGGACACCTACGAGCAGTACTTC. Its protein product is CASSPSDTYEQYF. The rearrangement uses TRBV27 and TRBJ2-7, with a tentative D call TRBD1 (5 bases). Germline V lookup: CDR1 MNHEY, CDR2 SMNVEV (reference sequence). The CDR3 is 13 residues long. The V end lost 5 bases, the J end lost 2 bases, and 10 bases lay between the germline ends.

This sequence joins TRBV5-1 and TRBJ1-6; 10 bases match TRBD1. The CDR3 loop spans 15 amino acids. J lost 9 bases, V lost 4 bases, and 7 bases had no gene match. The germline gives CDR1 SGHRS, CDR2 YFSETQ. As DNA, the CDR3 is TGCGCCAGCAGCAACCCGGGACAGGGGTTTTCACCCCTCCACTTT. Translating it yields CASSNPGQGFSPLHF. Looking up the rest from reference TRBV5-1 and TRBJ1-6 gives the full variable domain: KAGVTQTPRYLIKTRGQQVTLSCSPISGHRSVSWYQQTPGQGLQFLFEYFSETQRNKGNFPGRFSGRQFSNSRSEMNVSTLELGDSALYLCASSNPGQGFSPLHFGNGTRLTVT.

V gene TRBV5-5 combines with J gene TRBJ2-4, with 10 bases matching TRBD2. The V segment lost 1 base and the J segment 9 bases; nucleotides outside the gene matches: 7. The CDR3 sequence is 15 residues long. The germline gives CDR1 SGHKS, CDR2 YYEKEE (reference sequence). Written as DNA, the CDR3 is TGTGCCAGCAGCTTGCCTAGCGGGAGTATTAGCATTCAGTACTTC. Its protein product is CASSLPSGSISIQYF.

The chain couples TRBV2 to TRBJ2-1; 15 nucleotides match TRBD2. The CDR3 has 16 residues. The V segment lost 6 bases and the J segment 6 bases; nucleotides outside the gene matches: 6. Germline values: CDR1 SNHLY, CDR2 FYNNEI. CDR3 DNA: TGTGCCAGCAGACCTCGGACTAGCGGGAGGGCCAATGAGCAGTTCTTC. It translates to CASRPRTSGRANEQFF.

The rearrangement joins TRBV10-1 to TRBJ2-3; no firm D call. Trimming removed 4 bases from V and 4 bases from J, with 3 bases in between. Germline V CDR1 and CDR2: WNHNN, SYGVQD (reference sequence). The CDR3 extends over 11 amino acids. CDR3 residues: CASSAADTQYF. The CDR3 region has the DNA TGCGCCAGCAGTGCTGCAGATACGCAGTATTTT.

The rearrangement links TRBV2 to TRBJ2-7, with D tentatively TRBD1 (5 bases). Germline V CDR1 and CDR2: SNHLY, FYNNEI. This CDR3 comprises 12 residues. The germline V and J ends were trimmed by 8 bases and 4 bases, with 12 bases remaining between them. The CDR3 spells CASAGQGYEQYF. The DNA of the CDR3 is TGTGCCAGCGCTGGGCAGGGTTACGAGCAGTACTTC.

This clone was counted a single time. CDR3 amino acids: CASSLARASRETQYF. In DNA form, the CDR3 reads TGCGCCAGCAGCTTGGCCCGGGCTAGCCGGGAGACCCAGTACTTC. The gene calls are TRBV5-1 and TRBJ2-5; D is perhaps TRBD2 (5 bases). V was trimmed by 0 bases and J by 5 bases, leaving 14 bases between them. In germline, CDR1 is SGHRS, CDR2 YFSETQ. This CDR3 contains 15 residues.

In DNA form, the CDR3 reads TGTGCCAGCAGCCCCCGGACAGGGGGGGTATACAATGAGCAGTTCTTC. This encodes CASSPRTGGVYNEQFF. This sequence joins TRBV28 and TRBJ2-1; 10 positions agree with TRBD1. This CDR3 region has 16 residues. The V segment lost 6 bases and the J segment 4 bases; nucleotides outside the gene matches: 9. Germline V gene data show CDR1 as MDHEN and CDR2 as SYDVKM. The entire variable domain, with the rest obtained from reference TRBV28 and TRBJ2-1, is as follows: DVKVTQSSRYLVKRTGEKVFLECVQDMDHENMFWYRQDPGLGLRLIYFSYDVKMKEKGDIPEGYSVSREKKERFSLILESASTNQTSMYLCASSPRTGGVYNEQFFGPGTRLTVL.

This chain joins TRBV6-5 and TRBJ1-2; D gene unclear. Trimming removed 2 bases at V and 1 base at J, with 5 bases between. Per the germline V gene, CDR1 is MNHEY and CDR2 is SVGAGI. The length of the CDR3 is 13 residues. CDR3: CASSYEFNYGYTF. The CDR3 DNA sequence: TGTGCCAGCAGTTACGAGTTTAACTATGGCTACACCTTC.

The CDR3 loop reads CASSILAGGPDTQYF. In nucleotides, the CDR3 is TGTGCCAGCAGCATACTAGCGGGAGGGCCAGATACGCAGTATTTT. The rearrangement joins TRBV2 to TRBJ2-3; TRBD2 aligns across 13 bases. The CDR3 contains 15 residues. V lost 6 bases and J lost 4; bases outside the gene matches: 4. CDR1 SNHLY and CDR2 FYNNEI come from the germline V gene.

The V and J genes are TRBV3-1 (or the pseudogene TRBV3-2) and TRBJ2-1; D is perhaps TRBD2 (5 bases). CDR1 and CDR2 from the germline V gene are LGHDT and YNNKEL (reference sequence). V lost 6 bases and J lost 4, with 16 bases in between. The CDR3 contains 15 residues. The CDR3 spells CASSPPGAAYNEQFF. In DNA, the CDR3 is TGTGCCAGCAGTCCCCCCGGAGCGGCTTACAATGAGCAGTTCTTC.

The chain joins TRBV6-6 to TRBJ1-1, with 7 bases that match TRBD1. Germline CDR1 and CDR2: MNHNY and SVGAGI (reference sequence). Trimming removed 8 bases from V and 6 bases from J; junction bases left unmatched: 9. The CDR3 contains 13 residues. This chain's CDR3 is CASGLGGVAEAFF. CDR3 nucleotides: TGTGCCAGCGGCTTAGGGGGCGTCGCTGAAGCTTTCTTT.

CDR3 sequence (DNA): TGTGCCAGCAGTCCGACAGGGGATTCACCCCTCCACTTT. Protein sequence: CASSPTGDSPLHF. The chain employs TRBV12-3 or TRBV12-4 and TRBJ1-6; 8 bases agree with TRBD1. The CDR3 runs to 13 residues. V was clipped by 5 bases and J by 8 bases; unmatched bases: 2.

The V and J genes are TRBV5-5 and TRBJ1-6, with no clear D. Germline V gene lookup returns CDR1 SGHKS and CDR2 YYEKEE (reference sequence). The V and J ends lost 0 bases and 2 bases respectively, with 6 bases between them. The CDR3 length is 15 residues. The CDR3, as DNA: TGTGCCAGCAGCTTGGGTCCCGCCTATAATTCACCCCTCCACTTT. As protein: CASSLGPAYNSPLHF.

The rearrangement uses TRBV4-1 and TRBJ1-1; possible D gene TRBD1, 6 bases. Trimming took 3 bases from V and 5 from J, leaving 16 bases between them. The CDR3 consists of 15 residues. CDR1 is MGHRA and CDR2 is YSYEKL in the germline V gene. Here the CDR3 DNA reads TGCGCCAGCAGCCAGGCTTCGACAGGCGGAACTGAAGCTTTCTTT. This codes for CASSQASTGGTEAFF.

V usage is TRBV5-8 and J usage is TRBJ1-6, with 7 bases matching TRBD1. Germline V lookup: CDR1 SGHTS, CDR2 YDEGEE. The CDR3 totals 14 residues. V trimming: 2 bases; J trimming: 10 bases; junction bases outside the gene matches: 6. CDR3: CASSFTGASSPLHF. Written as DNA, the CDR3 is TGTGCCAGCAGCTTCACAGGGGCCTCCTCACCCCTCCACTTT.

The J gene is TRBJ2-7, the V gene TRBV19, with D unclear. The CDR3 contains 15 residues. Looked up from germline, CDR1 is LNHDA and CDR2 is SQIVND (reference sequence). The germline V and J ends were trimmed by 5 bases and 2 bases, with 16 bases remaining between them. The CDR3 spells CASSPVAEAAYEQYF. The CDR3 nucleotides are TGTGCCAGTAGTCCGGTAGCTGAAGCCGCCTACGAGCAGTACTTC.